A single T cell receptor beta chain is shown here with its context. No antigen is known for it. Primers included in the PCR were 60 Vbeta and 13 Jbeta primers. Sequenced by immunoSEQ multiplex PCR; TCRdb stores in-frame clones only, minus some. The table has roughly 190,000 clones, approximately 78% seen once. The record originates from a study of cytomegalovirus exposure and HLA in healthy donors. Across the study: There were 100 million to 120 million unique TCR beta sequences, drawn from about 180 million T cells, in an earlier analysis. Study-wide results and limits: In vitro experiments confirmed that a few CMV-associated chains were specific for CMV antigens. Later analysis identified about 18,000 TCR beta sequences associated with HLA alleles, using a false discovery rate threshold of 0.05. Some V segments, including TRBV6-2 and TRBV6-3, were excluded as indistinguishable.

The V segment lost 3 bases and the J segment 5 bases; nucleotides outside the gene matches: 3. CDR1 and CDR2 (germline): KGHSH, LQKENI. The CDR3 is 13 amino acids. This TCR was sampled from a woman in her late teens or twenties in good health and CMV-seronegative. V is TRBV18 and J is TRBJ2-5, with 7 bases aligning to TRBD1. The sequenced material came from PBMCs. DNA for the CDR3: TGTGCCAGCTCACCGGACAGGCGGGAGACCCAGTACTTC. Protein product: CASSPDRRETQYF.